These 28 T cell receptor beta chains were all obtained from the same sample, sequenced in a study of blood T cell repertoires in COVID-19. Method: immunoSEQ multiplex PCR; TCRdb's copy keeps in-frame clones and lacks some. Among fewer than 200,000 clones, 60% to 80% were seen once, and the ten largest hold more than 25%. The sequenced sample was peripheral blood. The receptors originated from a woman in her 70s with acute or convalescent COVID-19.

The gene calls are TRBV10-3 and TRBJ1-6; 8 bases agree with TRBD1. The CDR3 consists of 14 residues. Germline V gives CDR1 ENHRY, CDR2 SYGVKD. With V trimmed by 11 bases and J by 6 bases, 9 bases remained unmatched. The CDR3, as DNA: TGTGCCTCGTCCTCGACAGGGGCTAATTCACCCCTCCACTTT. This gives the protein CASSSTGANSPLHF.

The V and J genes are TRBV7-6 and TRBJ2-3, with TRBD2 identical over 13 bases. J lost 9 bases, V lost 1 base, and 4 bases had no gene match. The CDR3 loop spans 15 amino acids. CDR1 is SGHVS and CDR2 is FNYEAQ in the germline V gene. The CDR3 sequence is CASSLDELAGGTQYF. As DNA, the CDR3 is TGTGCCAGCAGCTTAGACGAACTAGCGGGAGGGACGCAGTATTTT.

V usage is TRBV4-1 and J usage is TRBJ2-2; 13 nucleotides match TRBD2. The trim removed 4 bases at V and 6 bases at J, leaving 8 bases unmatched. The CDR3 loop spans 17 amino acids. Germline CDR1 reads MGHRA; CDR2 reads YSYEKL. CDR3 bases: TGCGCCAGCAGCCGCGTTGGACTAGCGGGAGACGCCGGGGAGCTGTTTTTT. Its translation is CASSRVGLAGDAGELFF.

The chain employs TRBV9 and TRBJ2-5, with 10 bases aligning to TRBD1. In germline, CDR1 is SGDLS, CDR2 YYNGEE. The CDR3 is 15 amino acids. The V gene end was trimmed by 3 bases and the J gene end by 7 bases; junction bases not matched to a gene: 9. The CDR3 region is CASSAMGQGSVTQYF. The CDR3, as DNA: TGTGCCAGCAGCGCGATGGGACAGGGGAGCGTGACCCAGTACTTC.

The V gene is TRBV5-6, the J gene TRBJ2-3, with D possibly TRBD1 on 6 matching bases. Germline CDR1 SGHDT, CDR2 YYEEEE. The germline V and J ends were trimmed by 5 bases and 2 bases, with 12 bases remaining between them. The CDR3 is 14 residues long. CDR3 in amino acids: CASSSDRLTDTQYF. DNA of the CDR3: TGTGCCAGCAGTTCGGACAGACTCACAGATACGCAGTATTTT. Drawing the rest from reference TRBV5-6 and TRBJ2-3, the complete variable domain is DAGVTQSPTHLIKTRGQQVTLRCSPKSGHDTVSWYQQALGQGPQFIFQYYEEEERQRGNFPDRFSGHQFPNYSSELNVNALLLGDSALYLCASSSDRLTDTQYFGPGTRLTVL.

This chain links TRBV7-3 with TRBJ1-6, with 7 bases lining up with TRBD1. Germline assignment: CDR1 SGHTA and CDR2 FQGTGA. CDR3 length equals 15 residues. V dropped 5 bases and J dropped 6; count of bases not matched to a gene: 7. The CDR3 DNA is TGTGCCAGCAGCCAGGGGGGCAGGGGTAATTCACCCCTCCACTTT. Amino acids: CASSQGGRGNSPLHF.

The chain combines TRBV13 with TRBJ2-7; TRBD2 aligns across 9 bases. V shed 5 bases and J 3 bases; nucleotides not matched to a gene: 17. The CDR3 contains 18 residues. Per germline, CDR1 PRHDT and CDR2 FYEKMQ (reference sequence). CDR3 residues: CASSIRRIRLAAYYEQYF. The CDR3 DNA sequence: TGTGCCAGCAGCATTAGGAGGATTCGACTAGCGGCTTACTACGAGCAGTACTTC. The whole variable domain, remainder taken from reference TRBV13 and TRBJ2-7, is AAGVIQSPRHLIKEKRETATLKCYPIPRHDTVYWYQQGPGQDPQFLISFYEKMQSDKGSIPDRFSAQQFSDYHSELNMSSLELGDSALYFCASSIRRIRLAAYYEQYFGPGTRLTVT.

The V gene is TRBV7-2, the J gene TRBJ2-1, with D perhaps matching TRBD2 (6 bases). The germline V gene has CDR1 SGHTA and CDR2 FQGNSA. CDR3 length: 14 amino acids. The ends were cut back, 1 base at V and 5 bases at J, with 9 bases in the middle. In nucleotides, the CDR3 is TGTGCCAGCAGCTTAGTCTGGGGGGACAATGAGCAGTTCTTC. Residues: CASSLVWGDNEQFF.

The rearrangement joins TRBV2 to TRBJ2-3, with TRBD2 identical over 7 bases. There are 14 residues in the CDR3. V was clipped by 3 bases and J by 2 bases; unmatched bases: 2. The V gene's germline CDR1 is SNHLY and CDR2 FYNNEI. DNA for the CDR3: TGTGCCAGCAGTGAGGGACTATCCACAGATACGCAGTATTTT. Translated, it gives CASSEGLSTDTQYF.

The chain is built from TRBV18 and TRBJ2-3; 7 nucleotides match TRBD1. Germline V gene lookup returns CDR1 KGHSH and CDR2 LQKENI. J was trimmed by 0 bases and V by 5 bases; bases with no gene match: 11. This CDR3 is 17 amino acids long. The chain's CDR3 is CASSSRTGGPSTDTQYF. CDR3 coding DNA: TGTGCCAGCTCATCCCGGACAGGCGGACCTAGCACAGATACGCAGTATTTT.

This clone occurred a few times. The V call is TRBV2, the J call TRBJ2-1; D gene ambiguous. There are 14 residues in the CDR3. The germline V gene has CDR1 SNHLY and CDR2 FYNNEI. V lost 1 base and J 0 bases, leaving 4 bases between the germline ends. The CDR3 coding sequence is TGTGCCAGCAGTGAAGAGCTCTCCTACAATGAGCAGTTCTTC. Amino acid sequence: CASSEELSYNEQFF.

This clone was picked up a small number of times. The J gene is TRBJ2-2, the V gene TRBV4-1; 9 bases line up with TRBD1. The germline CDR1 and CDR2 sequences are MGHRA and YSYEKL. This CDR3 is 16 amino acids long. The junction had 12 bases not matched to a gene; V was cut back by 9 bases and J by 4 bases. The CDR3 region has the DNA TGCGCCAGTAACCGGGACAGGGAGAAGGGCACCGGGGAGCTGTTTTTT. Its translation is CASNRDREKGTGELFF.

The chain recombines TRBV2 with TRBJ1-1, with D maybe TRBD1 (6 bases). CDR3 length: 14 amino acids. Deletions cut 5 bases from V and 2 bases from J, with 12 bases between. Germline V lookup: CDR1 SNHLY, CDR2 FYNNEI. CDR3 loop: CASSFDRSNTEAFF. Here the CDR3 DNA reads TGTGCCAGCAGTTTTGACAGGTCCAACACTGAAGCTTTCTTT.

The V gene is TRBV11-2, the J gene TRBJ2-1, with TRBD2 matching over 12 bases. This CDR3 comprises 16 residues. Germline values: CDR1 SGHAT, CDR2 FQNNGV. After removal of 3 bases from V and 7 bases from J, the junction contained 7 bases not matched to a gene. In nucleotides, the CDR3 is TGTGCCAGCAGCTTCACCGGGACTAGCGGGTGGAATGAGCAGTTCTTC. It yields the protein CASSFTGTSGWNEQFF.

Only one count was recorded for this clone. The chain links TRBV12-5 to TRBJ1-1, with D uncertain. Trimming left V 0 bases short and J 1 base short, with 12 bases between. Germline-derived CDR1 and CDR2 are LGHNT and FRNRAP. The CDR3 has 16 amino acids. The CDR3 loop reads CASGLVFGRSNTEAFF. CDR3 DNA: TGTGCTAGTGGTTTGGTATTTGGCAGATCGAACACTGAAGCTTTCTTT.

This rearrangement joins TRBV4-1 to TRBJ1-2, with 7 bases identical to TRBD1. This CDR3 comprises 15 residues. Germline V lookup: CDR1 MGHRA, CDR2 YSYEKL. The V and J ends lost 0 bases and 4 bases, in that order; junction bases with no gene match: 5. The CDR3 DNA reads TGCGCCAGCAGCCAAGAGATTCGACAGGGCTATGGCTACACCTTC. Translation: CASSQEIRQGYGYTF.

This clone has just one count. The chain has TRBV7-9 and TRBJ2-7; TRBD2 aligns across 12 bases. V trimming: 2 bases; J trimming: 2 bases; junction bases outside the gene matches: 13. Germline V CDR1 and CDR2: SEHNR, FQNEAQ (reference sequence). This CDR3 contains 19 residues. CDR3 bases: TGTGCCAGCAGCTTATACCGCGGGACTAGCGGGTCAGTCACCTACGAGCAGTACTTC. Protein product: CASSLYRGTSGSVTYEQYF.

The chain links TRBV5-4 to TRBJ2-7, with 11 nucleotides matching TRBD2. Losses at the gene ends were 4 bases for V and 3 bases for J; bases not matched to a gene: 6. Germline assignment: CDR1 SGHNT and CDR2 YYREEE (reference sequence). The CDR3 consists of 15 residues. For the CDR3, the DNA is TGTGCCAGCAGCGCCCCACTAGCGGGAGTCTACGAGCAGTACTTC. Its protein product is CASSAPLAGVYEQYF. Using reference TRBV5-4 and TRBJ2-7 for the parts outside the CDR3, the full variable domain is ETGVTQSPTHLIKTRGQQVTLRCSSQSGHNTVSWYQQALGQGPQFIFQYYREEENGRGNFPPRFSGLQFPNYSSELNVNALELDDSALYLCASSAPLAGVYEQYFGPGTRLTVT.

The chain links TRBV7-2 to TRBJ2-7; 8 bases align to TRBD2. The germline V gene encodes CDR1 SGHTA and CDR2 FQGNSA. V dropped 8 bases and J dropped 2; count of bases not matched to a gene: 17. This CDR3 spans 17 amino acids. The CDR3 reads CASSLRASGLGTYEQYF. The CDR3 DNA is TGTGCCAGCTCTCTGCGTGCGTCGGGACTAGGGACCTACGAGCAGTACTTC.

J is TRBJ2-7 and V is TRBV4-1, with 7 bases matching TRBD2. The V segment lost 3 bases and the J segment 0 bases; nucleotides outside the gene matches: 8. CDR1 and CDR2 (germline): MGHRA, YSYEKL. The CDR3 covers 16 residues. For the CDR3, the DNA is TGCGCCAGCAGCCATGGGCGGGGGATCCTCTCCTACGAGCAGTACTTC. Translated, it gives CASSHGRGILSYEQYF.

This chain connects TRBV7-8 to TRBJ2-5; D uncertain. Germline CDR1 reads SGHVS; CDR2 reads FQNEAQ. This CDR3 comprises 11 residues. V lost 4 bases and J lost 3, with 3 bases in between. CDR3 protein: CASSSKETQYF. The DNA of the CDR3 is TGTGCCAGCAGCTCCAAAGAGACCCAGTACTTC.

The chain's CDR3 is CASSGGNTPYEQYF. Here the CDR3 DNA reads TGTGCCAGCAGCGGGGGGAATACTCCCTACGAGCAGTACTTC. The chain joins TRBV7-9 to TRBJ2-7; a weak D match, TRBD2 (6 bases). CDR3 size: 14 residues. V was shortened by 5 bases and J by 2 bases, with 13 bases between the two germline ends. The germline CDR1 and CDR2 sequences are SEHNR and FQNEAQ (reference sequence).

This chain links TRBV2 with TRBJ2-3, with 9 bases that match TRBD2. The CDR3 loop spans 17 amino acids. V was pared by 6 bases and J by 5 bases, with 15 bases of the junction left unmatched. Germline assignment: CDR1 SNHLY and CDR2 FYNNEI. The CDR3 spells CASSPMGLATGVDTQYF. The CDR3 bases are TGTGCCAGCAGCCCGATGGGACTAGCAACTGGGGTAGATACGCAGTATTTT.

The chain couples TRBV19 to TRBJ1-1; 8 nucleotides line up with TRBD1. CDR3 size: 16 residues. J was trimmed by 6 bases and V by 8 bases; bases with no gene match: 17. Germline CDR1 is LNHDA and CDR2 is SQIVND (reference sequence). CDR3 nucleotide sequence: TGTGCCAGTTCGGTGGCCGGTGCAGGGGGCGCCGCTGAAGCTTTCTTT. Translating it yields CASSVAGAGGAAEAFF.

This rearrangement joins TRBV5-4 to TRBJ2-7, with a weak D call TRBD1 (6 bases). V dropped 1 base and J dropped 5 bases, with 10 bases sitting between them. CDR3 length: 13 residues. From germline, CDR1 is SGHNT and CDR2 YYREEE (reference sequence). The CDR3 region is CASSLKGHNEQYF. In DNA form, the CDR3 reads TGTGCCAGCAGCTTGAAGGGACACAACGAGCAGTACTTC.

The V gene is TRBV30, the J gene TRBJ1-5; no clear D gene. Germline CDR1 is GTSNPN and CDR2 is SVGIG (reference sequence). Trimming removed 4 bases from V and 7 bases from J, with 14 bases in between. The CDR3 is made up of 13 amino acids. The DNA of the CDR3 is TGTGCCTGGACCCCGGGAGGTGGCCAGCCCCAGCATTTT. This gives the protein CAWTPGGGQPQHF.

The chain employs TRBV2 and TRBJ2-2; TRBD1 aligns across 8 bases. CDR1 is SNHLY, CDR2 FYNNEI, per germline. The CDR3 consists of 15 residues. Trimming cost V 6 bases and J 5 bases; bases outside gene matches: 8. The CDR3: CASSKDRGGTGELFF. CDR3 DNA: TGTGCCAGCAGCAAAGACAGGGGCGGTACCGGGGAGCTGTTTTTT. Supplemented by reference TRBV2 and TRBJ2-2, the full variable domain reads EPEVTQTPSHQVTQMGQEVILRCVPISNHLYFYWYRQILGQKVEFLVSFYNNEISEKSEIFDDQFSVERPDGSNFTLKIRSTKLEDSAMYFCASSKDRGGTGELFFGEGSRLTVL.

The CDR3 DNA is TGTGCCAGCAGCTTAACCGAGACAGGGTCCTACGAGCAGTACTTC. Protein product: CASSLTETGSYEQYF. This chain links TRBV11-2 with TRBJ2-7, with 7 bases aligning to TRBD1. The CDR3 is 15 amino acids. The V gene's germline CDR1 is SGHAT and CDR2 FQNNGV. The V gene end was trimmed by 2 bases and the J gene end by 1 base; junction bases not matched to a gene: 5.